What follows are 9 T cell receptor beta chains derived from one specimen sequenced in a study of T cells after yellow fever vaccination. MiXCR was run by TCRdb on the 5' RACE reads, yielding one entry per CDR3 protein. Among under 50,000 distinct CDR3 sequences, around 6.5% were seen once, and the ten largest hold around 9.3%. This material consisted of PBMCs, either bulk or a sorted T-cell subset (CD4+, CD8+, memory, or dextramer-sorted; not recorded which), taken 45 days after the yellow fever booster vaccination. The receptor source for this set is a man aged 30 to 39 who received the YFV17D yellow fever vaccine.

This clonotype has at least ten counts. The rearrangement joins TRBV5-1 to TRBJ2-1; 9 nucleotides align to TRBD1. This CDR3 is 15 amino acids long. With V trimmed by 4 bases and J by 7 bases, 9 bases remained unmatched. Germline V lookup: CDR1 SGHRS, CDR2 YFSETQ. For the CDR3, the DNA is TGCGCCAGCAGCATCACTGCCGGGACAGGGAATGAGCAGTTCTTC. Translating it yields CASSITAGTGNEQFF. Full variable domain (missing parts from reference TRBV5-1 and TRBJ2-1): KAGVTQTPRYLIKTRGQQVTLSCSPISGHRSVSWYQQTPGQGLQFLFEYFSETQRNKGNFPGRFSGRQFSNSRSEMNVSTLELGDSALYLCASSITAGTGNEQFFGPGTRLTVL.

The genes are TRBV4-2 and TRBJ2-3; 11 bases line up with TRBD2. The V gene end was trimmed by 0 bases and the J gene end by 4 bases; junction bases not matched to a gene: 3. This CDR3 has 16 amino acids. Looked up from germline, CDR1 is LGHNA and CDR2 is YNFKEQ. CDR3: CASSQDIAGGPDTQYF. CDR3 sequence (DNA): TGTGCCAGCAGCCAAGATATAGCGGGAGGGCCAGATACGCAGTATTTT.

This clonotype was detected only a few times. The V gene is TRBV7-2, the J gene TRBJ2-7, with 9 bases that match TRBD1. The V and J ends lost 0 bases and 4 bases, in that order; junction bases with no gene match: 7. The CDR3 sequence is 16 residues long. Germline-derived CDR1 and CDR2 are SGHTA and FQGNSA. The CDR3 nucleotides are TGTGCCAGCAGCTTAGCCCCGACAGGGGGGGTTTACGAGCAGTACTTC. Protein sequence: CASSLAPTGGVYEQYF.

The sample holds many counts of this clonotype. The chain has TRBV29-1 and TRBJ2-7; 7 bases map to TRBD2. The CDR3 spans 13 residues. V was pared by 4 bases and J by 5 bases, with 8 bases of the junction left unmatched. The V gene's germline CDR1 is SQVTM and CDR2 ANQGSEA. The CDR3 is CSVGGSTGNEQYF. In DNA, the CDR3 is TGCAGCGTTGGCGGGAGTACGGGCAACGAGCAGTACTTC.

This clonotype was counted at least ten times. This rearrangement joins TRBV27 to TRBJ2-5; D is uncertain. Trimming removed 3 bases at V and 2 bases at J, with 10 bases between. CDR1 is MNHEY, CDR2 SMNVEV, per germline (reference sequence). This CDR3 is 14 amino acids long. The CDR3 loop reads CASSFAGRQETQYF. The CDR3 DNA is TGTGCCAGCAGTTTTGCTGGCAGACAAGAGACCCAGTACTTC.

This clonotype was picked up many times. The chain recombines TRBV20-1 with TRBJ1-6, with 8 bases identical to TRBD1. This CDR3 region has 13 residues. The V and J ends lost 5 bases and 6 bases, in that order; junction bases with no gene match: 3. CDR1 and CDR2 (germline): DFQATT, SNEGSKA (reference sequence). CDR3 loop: CSADGQGNSPLHF. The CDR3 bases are TGCAGTGCTGATGGACAGGGTAATTCACCCCTCCACTTT.

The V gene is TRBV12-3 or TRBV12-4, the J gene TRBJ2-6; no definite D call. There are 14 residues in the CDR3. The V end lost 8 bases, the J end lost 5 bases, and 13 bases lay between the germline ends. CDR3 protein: CASSNRNWANVLTF. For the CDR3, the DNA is TGTGCCAGCTCAAATAGGAACTGGGCCAACGTCCTGACTTTC.

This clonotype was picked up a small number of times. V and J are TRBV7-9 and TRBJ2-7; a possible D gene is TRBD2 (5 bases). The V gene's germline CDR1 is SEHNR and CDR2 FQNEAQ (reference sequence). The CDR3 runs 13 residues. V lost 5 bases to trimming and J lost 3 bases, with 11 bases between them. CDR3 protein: CASSAREGYEQYF. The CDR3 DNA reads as TGTGCCAGCAGCGCCCGGGAAGGCTACGAGCAGTACTTC.

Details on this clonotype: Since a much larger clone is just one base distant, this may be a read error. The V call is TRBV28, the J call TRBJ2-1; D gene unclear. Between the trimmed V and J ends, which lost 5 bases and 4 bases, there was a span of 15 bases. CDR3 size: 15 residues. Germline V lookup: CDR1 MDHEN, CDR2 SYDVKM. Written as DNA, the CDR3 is TGTGCCAGCAGTCCGTCCATCATTGGATACAATGAGCAGTTCTTC. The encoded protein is CASSPSIIGYNEQFF.